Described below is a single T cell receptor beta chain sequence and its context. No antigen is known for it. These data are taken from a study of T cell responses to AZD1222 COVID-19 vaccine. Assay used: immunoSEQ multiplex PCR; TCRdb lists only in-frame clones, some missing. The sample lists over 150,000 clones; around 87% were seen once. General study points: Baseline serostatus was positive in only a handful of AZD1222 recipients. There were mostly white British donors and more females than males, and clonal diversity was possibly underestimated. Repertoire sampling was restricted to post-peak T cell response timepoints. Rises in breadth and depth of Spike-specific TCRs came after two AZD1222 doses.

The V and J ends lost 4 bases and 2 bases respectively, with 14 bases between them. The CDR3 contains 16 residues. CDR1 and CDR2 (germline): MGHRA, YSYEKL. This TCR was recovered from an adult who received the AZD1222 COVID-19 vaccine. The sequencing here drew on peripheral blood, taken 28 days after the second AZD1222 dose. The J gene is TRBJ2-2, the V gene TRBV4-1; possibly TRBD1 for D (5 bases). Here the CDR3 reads CASSPSLTGNTGELFF. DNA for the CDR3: TGCGCCAGCAGCCCCTCCTTAACAGGAAACACCGGGGAGCTGTTTTTT.